A single sample gave rise to the 17 T cell receptor beta chains below, sequenced in a study of human T cells and chemical hapten exposure. A single record per CDR3 protein comes from TCRdb applying MiXCR to the RACE reads. The table lists about 82,000 distinct CDR3 sequences, 13% of them singletons. As for time point: patch test 3, about 24 weeks after DPC sensitization. Noted treatment: therapeutic diphenylcyclopropenone sensitization with weekly scalp DPC. Specimen: whole blood, collected in connection with sensitization to the hapten diphenylcyclopropenone (DPC). These receptors were obtained from a woman aged 45-65 years with alopecia areata. Some clones in this sample may be carry-over from other donors' samples.

This clonotype has at least ten counts. The chain employs TRBV20-1 and TRBJ1-3; 8 bases agree with TRBD1. Looked up from germline, CDR1 is DFQATT and CDR2 is SNEGSKA (reference sequence). The CDR3 has 14 residues. J was trimmed by 6 bases and V by 5 bases; bases with no gene match: 9. CDR3 DNA sequence: TGCAGTGCTCGGACAGGGACGTTGGAAAACACCATATATTTT. Protein: CSARTGTLENTIYF.

This clonotype appeared many times. The chain links TRBV2 to TRBJ2-4; no clear D. Germline CDR1 and CDR2: SNHLY and FYNNEI. V gave up 6 bases and J gave up 1 base, with 16 bases separating them. The CDR3 has 16 amino acids. CDR3 sequence: CASSLIRLIAKNIQYF. The CDR3 nucleotides are TGTGCCAGCAGCCTCATTCGCCTTATTGCCAAAAACATTCAGTACTTC.

The table lists this clonotype with a few counts. The chain links TRBV12-3 or TRBV12-4 to TRBJ1-1; D is ambiguous. The CDR3 is 12 amino acids. The ends were cut back, 3 bases at V and 2 bases at J, with 4 bases in the middle. CDR3 sequence: CASSFLNTEAFF. For the CDR3, the DNA is TGTGCCAGCAGTTTTCTAAACACTGAAGCTTTCTTT.

The chain couples TRBV11-2 to TRBJ2-7, with D unclear. V lost 5 bases and J lost 3, with 20 bases in between. Germline CDR1 is SGHAT and CDR2 is FQNNGV. The CDR3 extends over 16 amino acids. As DNA, the CDR3 is TGTGCCAGCAGCCTGACCCGGGTACCTACGATCTACGAGCAGTACTTC. Translating it yields CASSLTRVPTIYEQYF.

As to this clonotype: This may come from a read error, since a much larger clone is one base off. The conserved phenylalanine or tryptophan normally closing the CDR3 is absent here, so this likely arose from a read error. The DNA is omitted, as the CDR3 cannot be located on it reliably, and the CDR3 follows TCRdb's listing. The chain carries TRBV21-1 and TRBJ2-7. TRBV21-1 is flagged as a pseudogene. The length of the CDR3 is 14 amino acids, counting both ends. This CDR3 reads CASSKAWTTYEQYL.

This clonotype was seen many times. The CDR3 DNA sequence: TGTGCCATCAGTCCTCATCTGAGGTTTCAAGAGACCCAGTACTTC. Its translation is CAISPHLRFQETQYF. The genes are TRBV10-3 and TRBJ2-5; D unclear. The CDR3 loop spans 15 amino acids. Germline loops: CDR1 ENHRY, CDR2 SYGVKD. Trimming removed 5 bases at V and 2 bases at J, with 15 bases between.

This clonotype has a handful of counts. The chain carries TRBV5-4 and TRBJ2-2; 9 positions match TRBD1. With V trimmed by 0 bases and J by 6 bases, 3 bases remained unmatched. Germline lookup yields CDR1 SGHNT and CDR2 YYREEE (reference sequence). This CDR3 has 15 amino acids. CDR3 sequence: CASSLEQGASGELFF. The CDR3 coding sequence is TGTGCCAGCAGCTTGGAACAGGGGGCATCCGGGGAGCTGTTTTTT.

The chain combines TRBV3-1 with TRBJ2-7; 7 nucleotides align to TRBD1. Germline V gives CDR1 LGHDT, CDR2 YNNKEL (reference sequence). The ends lost 2 bases at V and 2 bases at J; junction bases unmatched: 6. The CDR3 length is 15 residues. The CDR3, as DNA: TGTGCCAGCAGCCAACAGACAGGGCAGCCCTACGAGCAGTACTTC. Its translation: CASSQQTGQPYEQYF.

The chain uses TRBV29-1 and TRBJ1-4; 7 bases agree with TRBD1. Germline trimming cut 4 bases from V and 5 bases from J; bases unmatched to any gene: 4. The CDR3 is 13 residues long. CDR1 is SQVTM, CDR2 ANQGSEA, per germline. CDR3 sequence (DNA): TGCAGCGTTGCTGGGACAGACAATGAAAAACTGTTTTTT. This sequence encodes CSVAGTDNEKLFF.

The table lists this clonotype with many counts. This chain uses TRBV20-1 with TRBJ2-3; D unresolved. This CDR3 region has 15 residues. Germline lookup yields CDR1 DFQATT and CDR2 SNEGSKA (reference sequence). V lost 0 bases, J lost 2 bases, and 12 bases lay in between. CDR3 sequence: CSARDPGRATDTQYF. DNA for the CDR3: TGCAGTGCTAGAGATCCGGGCCGAGCCACAGATACGCAGTATTTT.

This clonotype has a handful of counts. V usage is TRBV10-2 and J usage is TRBJ2-1; 8 positions agree with TRBD2. The CDR3 contains 13 residues. V dropped 5 bases and J dropped 7; count of bases not matched to a gene: 4. Looked up from germline, CDR1 is WSHSY and CDR2 is SAAADI. CDR3 nucleotide sequence: TGCGCCAGCAGTAGCGGGAGCTTAAATGAGCAGTTCTTC. Its translation is CASSSGSLNEQFF.

This clonotype was seen only a few times. The V gene is TRBV18, the J gene TRBJ1-3; D is unresolved. The CDR3 loop spans 16 amino acids. CDR1 and CDR2 (germline): KGHSH, LQKENI. Trimming took 3 bases from V and 0 from J, leaving 12 bases between them. CDR3 DNA: TGTGCCAGCTCACCCGAGGGCCCCCCCTCTGGAAACACCATATATTTT. This sequence encodes CASSPEGPPSGNTIYF.

This chain links TRBV12-3 or TRBV12-4 with TRBJ2-7, with TRBD1 identical over 8 bases. CDR3 length: 14 residues. J gave up 0 bases and V 6 bases, and 4 bases lay outside the gene matches. The CDR3 region has the DNA TGTGCCAGCAGGCTGACAGGGGCCTCCTACGAGCAGTACTTC. This gives the protein CASRLTGASYEQYF.

This chain uses TRBV29-1 with TRBJ2-1; no firm D call. The V gene's germline CDR1 is SQVTM and CDR2 ANQGSEA. Trimming cost V 3 bases and J 0 bases, with 6 bases left between them. This CDR3 is built from 13 residues. Here the CDR3 DNA reads TGCAGCGTTGAGGAGAGCTCCTACAATGAGCAGTTCTTC. Translation gives CSVEESSYNEQFF.

This clonotype was seen ten or more times. The chain recombines TRBV6-5 with TRBJ1-6; D not certain. Trimming took off 6 bases at V and 11 bases at J, with 17 bases between the two ends. Germline V gives CDR1 MNHEY, CDR2 SVGAGI. CDR3 length equals 14 residues. This CDR3 reads CASRPFIFDTPLHF. For the CDR3, the DNA is TGTGCCAGCAGACCCTTCATTTTCGATACACCCCTCCACTTT.

This clonotype was counted only a few times. The chain couples TRBV3-1 to TRBJ2-2; no clear D. CDR1 is LGHDT and CDR2 is YNNKEL in the germline V gene (reference sequence). This CDR3 is built from 13 residues. V dropped 1 base and J dropped 6 bases, with 6 bases sitting between them. The CDR3 DNA sequence: TGTGCCAGCAGCCAAGGGACCTCCGGGGAGCTGTTTTTT. Protein product: CASSQGTSGELFF.

The J gene is TRBJ2-5, the V gene TRBV5-1; TRBD1 agrees at 7 bases. The J segment lost 1 base and the V segment lost 4 bases, leaving 7 bases of the junction unmatched. The V gene's germline CDR1 is SGHRS and CDR2 YFSETQ. This CDR3 has 15 residues. The CDR3 DNA follows: TGCGCCAGCAGCAACCCGACAGGGATCCAAGAGACCCAGTACTTC. Encoded protein: CASSNPTGIQETQYF. Based on the CDR3 plus reference TRBV5-1 and TRBJ2-5, the full variable domain is KAGVTQTPRYLIKTRGQQVTLSCSPISGHRSVSWYQQTPGQGLQFLFEYFSETQRNKGNFPGRFSGRQFSNSRSEMNVSTLELGDSALYLCASSNPTGIQETQYFGPGTRLLVL.